A selection of T cell receptor beta chains follows, all from one sample in a study of blood T cell repertoires in COVID-19. The data were produced by immunoSEQ multiplex PCR, yet TCRdb's version contains in-frame clones alone and is incomplete. The sample consists of some 460,000 clones, around 90% of them appearing once. Material for sequencing was PBMCs or T cells enriched from blood (not recorded which). These receptors were taken from a woman aged 18-29 years who had recovered from COVID-19. The CDR3 runs from the conserved cysteine through the conserved F or W. D genes are given only for firm matches. Clone size is not always given. Where it is, it says once, few, many or a class for expanded clones.

-	few	TRBV19	TRBJ1-2	CASSSLEQDYGYTF	TGTGCCAGTAGTTCGTTGGAACAGGACTATGGCTACACCTTC
-	-	TRBV19	TRBJ1-5	CASSIDGGMTSNQPQHF	TGTGCCAGTAGTATAGATGGGGGGATGACCAGCAATCAGCCCCAGCATTTT
TRBD1	-	TRBV9	TRBJ2-1	CASSVGGQGHNEQFF	TGTGCCAGCAGCGTAGGAGGACAGGGCCACAATGAGCAGTTCTTC
-	-	TRBV5-6	TRBJ2-2	CASILQGTGELFF	TGTGCCAGCATCTTACAGGGAACCGGGGAGCTGTTTTTT
TRBD1	-	TRBV28	TRBJ2-7	CASSTRPPTGAYEQYF	TGTGCCAGCAGTACCCGCCCCCCAACAGGGGCCTACGAGCAGTACTTC
-	-	TRBV2	TRBJ2-7	CASSDSKPFPDSRQYF	TGTGCCAGCAGTGACTCCAAACCGTTCCCAGACAGTCGTCAGTACTTC
-	-	TRBV11-2	TRBJ2-3	CASTPIPTISTDTQYF	TGTGCCAGCACCCCGATTCCCACAATCAGCACAGATACGCAGTATTTT
TRBD1	-	TRBV4-1	TRBJ1-3	CASSQAYPGQGSGNTIYF	TGCGCCAGCAGCCAAGCCTACCCGGGACAGGGCTCTGGAAACACCATATATTTT
-	once	TRBV5-8	TRBJ1-1	CASDRALQGGTEAFF	TGTGCCAGCGACCGGGCCCTTCAAGGGGGCACTGAAGCTTTCTTT
-	-	TRBV7-2	TRBJ1-1	CASSSYRAPNTEAFF	TGTGCCAGCAGCTCATACAGGGCCCCGAACACTGAAGCTTTCTTT
-	-	TRBV29-1	TRBJ1-2	CSARADRLYGYTF	TGCAGCGCCCGAGCGGACAGACTCTATGGCTACACCTTC
TRBD1	few	TRBV9	TRBJ1-1	CASSVEPEWTGLNTEAFF	TGTGCCAGCAGCGTAGAACCCGAATGGACAGGCCTGAACACTGAAGCTTTCTTT
TRBD1	-	TRBV5-4	TRBJ2-5	CASRLGTGETQYF	TGTGCCAGCAGGCTCGGGACAGGGGAGACCCAGTACTTC
TRBD1	-	TRBV6-5	TRBJ1-6	CASFRQGINSPLHF	TGTGCCAGCTTCCGACAGGGGATCAATTCACCCCTCCACTTT
TRBD1	-	TRBV5-6	TRBJ2-7	CASSFGTGLDEQYF	TGTGCCAGCAGCTTCGGGACAGGGTTGGACGAGCAGTACTTC
-	-	TRBV18	TRBJ1-2	CASSPTGDDYGYTF	TGTGCCAGCTCACCAACGGGGGATGACTATGGCTACACCTTC
-	-	TRBV9	TRBJ1-1	CASSVSAGNTEAFF	TGTGCCAGCAGCGTATCGGCAGGGAACACTGAAGCTTTCTTT
TRBD1	-	TRBV4-1	TRBJ2-7	CASSSKQGPVGEQYF	TGCGCCAGCAGCTCGAAACAGGGGCCAGTCGGGGAGCAGTACTTC
TRBD1	once	TRBV4-2	TRBJ1-4	CASSRDATGGELFF	TGTGCCAGCAGCCGGGACGCTACAGGGGGGGAACTGTTTTTT
TRBD1	-	TRBV6-5	TRBJ1-2	CASSSLTGDYGYTF	TGTGCCAGCAGTTCCCTTACAGGGGACTATGGCTACACCTTC
TRBD1	-	TRBV30	TRBJ2-7	CAWNPDRGYEQYF	TGTGCCTGGAACCCGGACAGGGGCTACGAGCAGTACTTC
TRBD2	-	TRBV30	TRBJ2-3	CAWSTPQTSGGRTDTQYF	TGTGCCTGGAGTACTCCCCAGACTAGCGGGGGACGCACAGATACGCAGTATTTT
-	-	TRBV19	TRBJ1-4	CASSIMTGGHEKLFF	TGTGCCAGTAGTATAATGACAGGTGGGCATGAAAAACTGTTTTTT
-	once	TRBV4-1	TRBJ2-2	CASSQDLGGTGELFF	TGCGCCAGCAGCCAAGATTTGGGCGGGACCGGGGAGCTGTTTTTT
-	-	TRBV30	TRBJ2-5	CARGTEETQYF	TGTGCCCGGGGGACAGAAGAGACCCAGTACTTC
TRBD2	-	TRBV4-2	TRBJ2-3	CASSQAGDGGAEDTQYF	TGTGCCAGCAGCCAAGCCGGGGACGGGGGGGCCGAAGATACGCAGTATTTT
-	-	TRBV4-1	TRBJ2-7	CASSQGGGRGPNYEQYF	TGCGCCAGCAGCCAAGGGGGAGGGCGGGGGCCCAACTACGAGCAGTACTTC
TRBD1	-	TRBV2	TRBJ2-7	CASSGTGTAGYEQYF	TGTGCCAGCAGCGGAACCGGGACAGCTGGATACGAGCAGTACTTC
-	-	TRBV29-1	TRBJ1-2	CSATLRENYGYTF	TGCAGCGCCACCCTCCGGGAGAACTATGGCTACACCTTC
-	once	TRBV9	TRBJ1-3	CASSVHGEYSGNTIYF	TGTGCCAGCAGCGTTCACGGGGAGTACTCTGGAAACACCATATATTTT
-	-	TRBV13	TRBJ1-1	CASSPISARGTEAFF	TGTGCCAGCAGCCCGATCAGCGCCAGGGGCACTGAAGCTTTCTTT
TRBD1	-	TRBV7-2	TRBJ1-3	CASSLGQGRGNTIYF	TGTGCCAGCAGCCTCGGACAGGGGAGAGGAAACACCATATATTTT
TRBD2	-	TRBV10-3	TRBJ2-3	CAISEGRDGGEDTQYF	TGTGCCATCAGTGAGGGTCGTGACGGGGGGGAGGATACGCAGTATTTT
-	-	TRBV3-1/TRBV3-2	TRBJ2-5	CASSQEDLVRETQYF	TGTGCCAGCAGCCAAGAGGACTTGGTGAGAGAGACCCAGTACTTC
-	-	TRBV10-2	TRBJ1-1	CASSESGQEDTEAFF	TGCGCCAGCAGTGAGTCGGGGCAGGAAGACACTGAAGCTTTCTTT
-	-	TRBV7-2	TRBJ2-7	CASSLNSAGNYEQYF	TGTGCCAGCAGCTTAAATTCTGCAGGAAACTACGAGCAGTACTTC
TRBD2	many	TRBV6-4	TRBJ2-1	CASSDGTSGGSNEQFF	TGTGCCAGCAGCGATGGGACTAGCGGGGGATCCAATGAGCAGTTCTTC
-	few	TRBV5-4	TRBJ1-6	CASSRGGTTSYNSPLHF	TGTGCCAGCAGCCGCGGGGGGACGACTTCCTATAATTCACCCCTCCACTTT
-	few	TRBV20-1	TRBJ2-7	CSASGNSLNEQYF	TGCAGTGCTAGTGGTAACAGTCTGAACGAGCAGTACTTC
TRBD2	-	TRBV2	TRBJ2-5	CASSELASGLETQYF	TGTGCCAGCAGTGAATTGGCTAGCGGGCTGGAGACCCAGTACTTC
-	-	TRBV5-6	TRBJ1-6	CASSLREERSYNSPLHF	TGTGCCAGCAGCTTGAGGGAGGAGAGGTCCTATAATTCACCCCTCCACTTT
-	once	TRBV2	TRBJ1-2	CASSEGPTTYGYTF	TGTGCCAGCAGTGAAGGCCCGACTACCTATGGCTACACCTTC
-	-	TRBV5-1	TRBJ1-1	CASRTDTNTEAFF	TGCGCCAGCAGAACTGACACCAACACTGAAGCTTTCTTT
TRBD1	-	TRBV30	TRBJ2-7	CAWSEGTGADYEQYF	TGTGCCTGGAGTGAGGGGACAGGTGCCGACTACGAGCAGTACTTC
-	-	TRBV30	TRBJ2-2	CAWGTGFNTGELFF	TGTGCCTGGGGAACGGGATTCAACACCGGGGAGCTGTTTTTT
-	-	TRBV9	TRBJ1-1	CASSANSRTEAFF	TGTGCCAGCAGCGCCAACAGTAGAACTGAAGCTTTCTTT
-	few	TRBV28	TRBJ1-5	CASSPGAGRGWVRGYNQPQHF	TGTGCCAGCAGCCCTGGGGCCGGTAGAGGTTGGGTAAGGGGTTACAATCAGCCCCAGCATTTT
TRBD1	-	TRBV2	TRBJ1-1	CASSEGQGDTEAFF	TGTGCCAGCAGTGAAGGACAGGGGGACACTGAAGCTTTCTTT
TRBD1	-	TRBV27	TRBJ1-2	CASSSGTGLIPHYGYTF	TGTGCCAGCAGTTCCGGGACAGGCCTAATTCCCCACTATGGCTACACCTTC
-	-	TRBV19	TRBJ2-4	CASSIVERGNIQYF	TGTGCCAGTAGTATAGTGGAAAGGGGGAACATTCAGTACTTC
TRBD1	-	TRBV7-9	TRBJ2-1	CASSLDRGPYNEQFF	TGTGCCAGCAGCTTGGACAGGGGGCCTTACAATGAGCAGTTCTTC
TRBD2	-	TRBV6-2/TRBV6-3	TRBJ2-3	CASSPISGESTDTQYF	TGTGCCAGCAGTCCGATTAGCGGGGAGAGCACAGATACGCAGTATTTT
TRBD2	-	TRBV19	TRBJ2-2	CASSPGLAVPTGELFF	TGTGCCAGTAGTCCCGGACTAGCGGTCCCAACCGGGGAGCTGTTTTTT